Reported below is one T cell receptor (beta chain). It lacks a known antigen. No much larger clone is present one base from it, and per-base qualities are unavailable. Library prep was done by the immunoSEQ multiplex PCR assay. For the multiplex PCR, a mixture combining 60 forward primers for TCR Vbeta segments and 13 reverse primers for TCR Jbeta segments was used. A multiplex PCR assay on genomic DNA amplified the CDR3 region of rearranged TCR beta genes. On the Illumina HiSeq System, the amplified TCR beta libraries were sequenced as 87-base-pair reads. In the original analysis: A later analysis counted some 74 million unique TCR beta chains across the 650 to 800 repertoires, and about 10 million of these chains were shared by at least two donors. Raw reads were error-corrected and collapsed into unique sequences with a nearest-neighbor algorithm that merged closely related sequences to remove PCR and sequencing errors. CDR3 sequences were aligned to IMGT reference sequences to assign V, D and J gene segments. For a sequence to be retained, a match of at least six nucleotides was required to both a V gene segment and a J gene segment. Rearrangements were called productive when the CDR3 lacked stop codons and stayed in frame with V and J; all others were non-productive. Following IMGT convention, CDR3 was defined as the stretch from the second conserved V-encoded cysteine up to the conserved J-encoded phenylalanine. Sequences without an unambiguous match to a single V gene segment were excluded from the earlier analysis of 587 of the donors. An earlier analysis of roughly 590 of the donors called V segments functional above 56.7% productive rearrangements and segregating when the between-donor standard deviation exceeded 5%. A statistical classification framework was built to diagnose cytomegalovirus status from the catalog of TCR beta chain sequences. A later analysis assigned V and J genes by comparing TCR nucleotide sequences with IMGT/GENE-DB human TR gene sequences. A later analysis assigned CDR3 sequences and most-parsimonious VDJ recombination scenarios with the TCRdist pipeline. In a later analysis, each TCR beta chain was defined by its CDR3 amino acid sequence together with its V-gene family, and reads without a unique V-gene family were excluded. A later analysis removed 550 to 650 highly shared, low-generation-probability nucleotide sequences to deal with suspected cross-contamination and a sequencing artifact. A later analysis calculated a clonal expansion index for each public chain from normalized within-repertoire ranks of inferred template counts. In a later analysis, generation probabilities were computed using a VDJ recombination model fitted to out-of-frame rearrangements, and the results were checked against IGoR. In a later analysis, hypergeometric tests were used to score TCR-TCR, TCR-HLA and TCR-CMV co-occurrence, with a repertoire-size bias correction applied to TCR pairs. A later analysis estimated false discovery rates by permuting HLA or CMV assignments 20 times. In a later analysis, co-occurring TCRs were grouped using DBSCAN, and TCRdist sequence similarity was added for clustering within HLA-allele-positive subsets. Repertoires with fewer than 30,000 or more than 120,000 public chains were left out of co-occurrence clustering, as were about 5 repertoires with anomalous nucleotide sharing. TCRdb retrieved this table from immuneACCESS and kept in-frame rearrangements only. Not all clones are present; in checked studies, unresolved V genes account for under half, and no reason is known for the remainder. V, J and clone size are taken as reported in that table, and D and trimming were inferred from the DNA itself. In this sample the table shows nearly 200,000 clones, roughly 76% of which occur a single time. The top ten hold 2% to 2.5% of the sample.

The germline V gene encodes CDR1 MDHEN and CDR2 SYDVKM. A distance of 17 bases separates the germline ends of V and J, which lose 7 bases and 4 bases respectively. The CDR3 has 15 amino acids, counting the end cysteine and phenylalanine. Only the CDR3 part of the read is kept: 45 bases, read in frame from the first base. The cohort was made up of 666 healthy bone marrow donors. At the time of sampling, all cohort members were nominally healthy, though unrecorded immune exposures were likely present. The donor tested CMV seropositive and was one of the 289 seropositive cohort members. Each donor provided a peripheral blood sample, and peripheral blood mononuclear cells were used for TCR beta sequencing. The Qiagen DNeasy Blood Extraction Kit was used to extract genomic DNA from the blood cell samples. These data originate in a study of cytomegalovirus exposure and HLA in healthy donors (dated by TCRdb to 2016 to 2017). For the study in its entirety: In an earlier analysis of several hundred of the donors, around 290 Gb of sequence data and 95 million to 130 million unique TCR beta sequences from roughly 200 million T cells were reported. Along with the roughly 700-subject first cohort, a separate validation cohort of over a hundred different subjects was used. Donor age, sex, ethnicity and CMV serostatus were collected together with the repertoire data. Roughly 310 gigabases of sequencing data and approximately 84 million unique TCR sequences were included in an early release covering several hundred HLA-typed donors. A later genetic analysis used genome-wide SNP genotypes for about 55% of the 666 donors, treating that subset as a discovery cohort. On average, about 200,000 unique TCR beta nucleotide sequences were sequenced per donor among 300 to 500 genotyped donors of the cohort, with around 19% of those sequences being non-productive. A handful of DR-DQ haplotypes were handled as single units for association and clustering because linkage in the cohort was strong. An earlier analysis of fewer than 750 of the donors used high-throughput TCR beta sequencing to judge whether each TCR beta V gene segment behaved as functional or pseudogenic. A later analysis re-examined previously published TCR beta repertoires from over 500 donors and added high-resolution HLA genotyping to investigate patterns of TCR occurrence. The T cell repertoires of 550 to 850 subjects were profiled by immunosequencing and related to cytomegalovirus serostatus. The number of typed donors differed by locus: about 620-630 for A, B, C, DRB1 and DQB1; some 540 for DQA1; over 600 for DPA1; and 450 to 480 for DPB1. The genetic ancestry cluster associated with self-reported Caucasian donors included about 81% of the 398 genotyped donors. Both class I and class II loci were covered by HLA typing, at four-digit resolution. The aim of the study was to test whether cataloging public T cell receptors could identify signatures of past pathogen exposure. To predict cytomegalovirus infection status, the study combined high-throughput TCR immunosequencing, statistical association of individual TCRs with disease status, and machine learning. All discovery cohort repertoires had been generated using a single sequencing platform. Rather than drawing on any new phenotypic data, the later analysis identified candidate immune exposures from TCR beta sequences and the way those sequences occurred across donors. Paper-wide results and their limitations: Some IMGT-functional V segments, including TRBV6-2 and TRBV6-3, could not be told apart with the 87-base-pair reads, so those segments were excluded. A cluster of highly shared sequence variants was judged likely to be a technical artifact of the sequencing pipeline. A further reported finding was that TCR beta sequences accurately predicted the HLA-A and HLA-B alleles for most subjects in the first cohort. Three of the identified cytomegalovirus-associated TCR beta chains were confirmed in vitro to be specific for cytomegalovirus antigens. The classifier was reported to diagnose cytomegalovirus status with high specificity and sensitivity in both the original cohort and the validation cohort. In a later analysis, HLA-associated TCR beta chains showed more clonal expansion and lower generation probabilities than non-associated chains that were equally common. According to a later genetic analysis, donors in an Asian-associated ancestry cluster had fewer N-insertions in productive TCRs than the approximately 630-donor mean. In the study, around 150 TCR beta chains were listed as associated with cytomegalovirus. CMV serostatus was the only immune exposure information available for the cohort. Because counts were too low, roughly 18 rarely observed V segments, including chromosome 9 orphons, were left out of the earlier analysis of about 620 of the donors. Strong co-occurrence of HLA alleles, especially DR and DQ, made assigning TCR associations to individual alleles difficult. According to a later analysis, parvovirus B19, influenza, CMV and Epstein-Barr virus appeared linked to several top co-occurrence clusters. According to the authors, the approach could potentially be generalized to other disease states and immunological phenotypes. A later analysis found that TCR association rates varied across HLA loci, with DRB1 alleles showing the most associated TCRs and HLA-C alleles the fewest. Because HLA typing was missing for some donors at each locus, association tests included only the typed subset. While some public TCRs were present in many individuals, most TCR sequences turned up only very rarely across donors. This cohort had only TCR beta chains sequenced, and the lack of alpha or paired-chain data limited which features could be detected. Roughly uniform sequencing depth across donors was assumed in presence/absence analyses, although this assumption may not hold. An earlier analysis of approximately 600 of the donors showed that most TCR beta V segments appeared in productive rearrangements either about 87% or about 30% of the time, which broadly matched IMGT annotations. Most CMV-associated TCR beta chains appeared to be HLA-restricted in a later analysis, and the HLA associations seemed to be driven largely by CMV exposure. In a later genetic analysis, a missense DCLRE1C variant was associated with V-gene and J-gene trimming of TCR beta chains, and the association was replicated in an independent cohort. In a later analysis, around 17,000 TCR beta sequences were associated with specific HLA alleles at a false discovery rate of 0.05. Correlated functional status among segregating V segments might reflect linkage disequilibrium, but an unknown experimental factor could not be ruled out.

Material: PBMCs. In this chain, TRBV28 is recombined with TRBJ2-4; the best D guess is TRBD1, with 6 bases matching. This TCR came from a woman younger than 45 in good health and CMV-seropositive. The nucleotide sequence is given as TGTGCCAGCACGCAGACGGGACACTCTAAAAACATTCAGTACTTC. It is translated as CASTQTGHSKNIQYF.